This TCR beta chain is drawn from a study of breast tumors, draining lymph nodes, adjacent tissues (dated by TCRdb to about 2016). For the wider study: Breast cancer patients provided tumor, adjacent nontumor tissue and axillary lymph nodes, and the study compared the TCR beta repertoires across these three sources. In human breast cancer, the study set out to evaluate how tumor, surrounding tissue and draining lymph node repertoires relate to one another and whether T cells may move between these sites.

The run used an Illumina HiSeq 2000. TCR beta chain libraries were generated through multiplex PCR amplification. High-throughput sequencing was used to analyze the amplified TCR beta chain products. Using fastp trimming at Q25 and MiXCR clonotype assembly, TCRdb reanalyzed the public sequencing data and kept in-frame beta chains. Each entry is one CDR3 protein sequence, shown with its most common DNA and genes. Recorded for this sample are roughly 220,000 distinct CDR3 sequences; less than 40% of them occurred a single time. The top ten clones comprise 3% to 4% of the sample. Lymph node samples were obtained from the axillary draining lymph nodes of breast cancer patients. The study at large found these results: The study presented the conclusion that tumor T cells originate in lymph nodes as consistent with a hypothesis, not as something directly demonstrated. T-cell repertoire diversity in tumors was found to be lower than in lymph nodes but higher than in nontumor tissue, and preferential V and J gene usage was observed. Tumor and nontumor tissue repertoires were found to be significantly more similar in luminal-like than in basal-like breast cancer. The data were judged consistent with most tumor T cells deriving from the lymph node and then expanding within tumor tissue.

This clonotype was recorded many times. The target of this receptor is not known. The record has no base qualities; no much larger clone is one base away. The germline ends are 12 bases apart after V is trimmed by 6 bases and J by 4 bases. The germline V gene specifies MNHEY as CDR1 and SVGAGI as CDR2. The CDR3, from cysteine to phenylalanine, totals 13 residues. Solely the CDR3 DNA is kept, with 39 bases framed from the first base. This clonotype was sampled from a female donor with breast cancer. Some clones in this sample may be carry-over from other donors' samples. Sequencing input: axillary lymph node tissue. The rearrangement combines TRBV6-5 with TRBJ2-5; a tentative D match to TRBD1 spans 5 bases. The CDR3 has the sequence CASSPQGRETQYF. At the DNA level, the sequence is TGTGCCAGCAGCCCCCAGGGCAGAGAGACCCAGTACTTC.